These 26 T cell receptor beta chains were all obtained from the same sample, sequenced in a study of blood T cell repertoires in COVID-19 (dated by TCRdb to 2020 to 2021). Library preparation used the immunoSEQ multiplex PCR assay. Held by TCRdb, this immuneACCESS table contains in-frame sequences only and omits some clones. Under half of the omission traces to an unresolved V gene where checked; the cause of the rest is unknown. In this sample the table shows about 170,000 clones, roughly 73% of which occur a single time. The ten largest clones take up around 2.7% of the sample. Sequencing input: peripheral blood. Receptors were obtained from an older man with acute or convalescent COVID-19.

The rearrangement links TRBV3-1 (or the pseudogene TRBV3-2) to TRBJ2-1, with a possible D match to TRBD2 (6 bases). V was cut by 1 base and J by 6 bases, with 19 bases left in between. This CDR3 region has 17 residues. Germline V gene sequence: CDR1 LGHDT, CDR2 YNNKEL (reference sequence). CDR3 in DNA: TGTGCCAGCAGCCAAGTGATTCTTCGGGCGGGATCCAATGAGCAGTTCTTC. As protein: CASSQVILRAGSNEQFF.

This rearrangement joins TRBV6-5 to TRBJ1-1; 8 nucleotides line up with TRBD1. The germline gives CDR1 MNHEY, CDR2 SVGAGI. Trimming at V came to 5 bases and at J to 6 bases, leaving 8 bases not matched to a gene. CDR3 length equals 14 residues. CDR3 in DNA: TGTGCCAGCAGTCTCAACCAGGGGGCCTCTGAAGCTTTCTTT. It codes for CASSLNQGASEAFF.

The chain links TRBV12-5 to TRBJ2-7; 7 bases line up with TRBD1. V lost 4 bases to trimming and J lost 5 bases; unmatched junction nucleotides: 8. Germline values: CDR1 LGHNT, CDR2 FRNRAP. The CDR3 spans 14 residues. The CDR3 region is CASGSLGGLDEQYF. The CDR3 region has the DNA TGTGCTAGTGGTTCGCTAGGGGGCTTGGACGAGCAGTACTTC. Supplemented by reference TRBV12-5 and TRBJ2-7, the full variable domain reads DARVTQTPRHKVTEMGQEVTMRCQPILGHNTVFWYRQTMMQGLELLAYFRNRAPLDDSGMPKDRFSAEMPDATLATLKIQPSEPRDSAVYFCASGSLGGLDEQYFGPGTRLTVT.

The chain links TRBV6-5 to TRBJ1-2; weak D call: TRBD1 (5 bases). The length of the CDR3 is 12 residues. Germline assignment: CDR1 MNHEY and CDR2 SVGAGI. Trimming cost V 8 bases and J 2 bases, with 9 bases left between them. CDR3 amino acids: CASAGGNYGYTF. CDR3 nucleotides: TGTGCCAGCGCCGGGGGGAACTATGGCTACACCTTC.

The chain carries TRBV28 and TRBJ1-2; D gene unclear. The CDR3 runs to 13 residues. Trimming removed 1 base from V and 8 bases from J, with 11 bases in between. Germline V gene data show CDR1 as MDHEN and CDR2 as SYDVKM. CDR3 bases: TGTGCCAGCAGTTTATCCACACCACGCGGCTACACCTTC. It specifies CASSLSTPRGYTF.

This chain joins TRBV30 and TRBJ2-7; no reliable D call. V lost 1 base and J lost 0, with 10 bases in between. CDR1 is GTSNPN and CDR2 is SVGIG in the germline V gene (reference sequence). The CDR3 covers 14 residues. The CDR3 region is CAWSGRSPSYEQYF. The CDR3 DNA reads TGTGCCTGGAGTGGTCGGTCACCCTCCTACGAGCAGTACTTC.

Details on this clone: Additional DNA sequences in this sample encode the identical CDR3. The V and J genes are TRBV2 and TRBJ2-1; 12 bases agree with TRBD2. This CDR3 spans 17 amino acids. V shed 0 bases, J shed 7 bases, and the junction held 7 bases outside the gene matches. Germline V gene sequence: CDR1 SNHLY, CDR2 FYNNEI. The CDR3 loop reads CASSEASLAGGGNEQFF. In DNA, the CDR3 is TGTGCCAGCAGTGAAGCCTCACTAGCGGGAGGTGGAAATGAGCAGTTCTTC. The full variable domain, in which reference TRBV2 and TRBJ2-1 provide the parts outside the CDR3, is EPEVTQTPSHQVTQMGQEVILRCVPISNHLYFYWYRQILGQKVEFLVSFYNNEISEKSEIFDDQFSVERPDGSNFTLKIRSTKLEDSAMYFCASSEASLAGGGNEQFFGPGTRLTVL.

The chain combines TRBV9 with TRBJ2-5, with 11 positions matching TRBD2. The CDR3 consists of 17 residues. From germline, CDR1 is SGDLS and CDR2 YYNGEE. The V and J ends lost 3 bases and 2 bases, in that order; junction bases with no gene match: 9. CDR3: CASSEEWGLADQETQYF. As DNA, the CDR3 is TGTGCCAGCAGCGAGGAGTGGGGACTAGCGGATCAAGAGACCCAGTACTTC.

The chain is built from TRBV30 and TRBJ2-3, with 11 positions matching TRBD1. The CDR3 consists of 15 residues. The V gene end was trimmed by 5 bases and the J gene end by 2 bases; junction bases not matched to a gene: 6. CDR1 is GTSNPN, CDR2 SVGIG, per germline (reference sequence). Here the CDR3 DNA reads TGTGCCTGGGCGTTGGGACAGGGGGTCACAGATACGCAGTATTTT. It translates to CAWALGQGVTDTQYF. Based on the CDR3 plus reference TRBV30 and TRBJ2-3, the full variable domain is SQTIHQWPATLVQPVGSPLSLECTVEGTSNPNLYWYRQAAGRGLQLLFYSVGIGQISSEVPQNLSASRPQDRQFILSSKKLLLSDSGFYLCAWALGQGVTDTQYFGPGTRLTVL.

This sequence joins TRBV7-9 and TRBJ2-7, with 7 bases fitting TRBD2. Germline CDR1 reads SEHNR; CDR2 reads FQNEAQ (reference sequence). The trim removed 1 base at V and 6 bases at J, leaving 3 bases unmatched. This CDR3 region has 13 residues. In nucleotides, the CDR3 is TGTGCCAGCAGCTTAGTATCGGGGGGCGAGCAGTACTTC. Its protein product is CASSLVSGGEQYF.

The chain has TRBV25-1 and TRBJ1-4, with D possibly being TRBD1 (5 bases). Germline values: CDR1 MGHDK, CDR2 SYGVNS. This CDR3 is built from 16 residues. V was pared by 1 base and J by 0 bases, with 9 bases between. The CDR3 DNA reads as TGTGCCAGCAGTGAATTCCAGGGAACAACTAATGAAAAACTGTTTTTT. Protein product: CASSEFQGTTNEKLFF. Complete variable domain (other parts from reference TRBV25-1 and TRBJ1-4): EADIYQTPRYLVIGTGKKITLECSQTMGHDKMYWYQQDPGMELHLIHYSYGVNSTEKGDLSSESTVSRIRTEHFPLTLESARPSHTSQYLCASSEFQGTTNEKLFFGSGTQLSVL.

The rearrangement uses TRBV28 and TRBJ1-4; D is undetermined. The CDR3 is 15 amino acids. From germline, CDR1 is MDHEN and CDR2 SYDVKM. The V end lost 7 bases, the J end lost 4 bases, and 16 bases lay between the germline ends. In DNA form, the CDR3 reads TGTGCCAGCACCGAAGGAGGACCGATTAATGAAAAACTGTTTTTT. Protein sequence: CASTEGGPINEKLFF. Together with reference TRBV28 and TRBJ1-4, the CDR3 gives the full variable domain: DVKVTQSSRYLVKRTGEKVFLECVQDMDHENMFWYRQDPGLGLRLIYFSYDVKMKEKGDIPEGYSVSREKKERFSLILESASTNQTSMYLCASTEGGPINEKLFFGSGTQLSVL.

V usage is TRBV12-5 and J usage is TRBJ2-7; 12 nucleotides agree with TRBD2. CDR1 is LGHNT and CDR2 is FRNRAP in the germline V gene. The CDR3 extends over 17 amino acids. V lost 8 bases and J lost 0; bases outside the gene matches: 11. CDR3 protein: CASPWRGLAGFSYEQYF. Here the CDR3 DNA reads TGTGCTAGTCCCTGGAGGGGACTAGCGGGCTTCTCCTACGAGCAGTACTTC.

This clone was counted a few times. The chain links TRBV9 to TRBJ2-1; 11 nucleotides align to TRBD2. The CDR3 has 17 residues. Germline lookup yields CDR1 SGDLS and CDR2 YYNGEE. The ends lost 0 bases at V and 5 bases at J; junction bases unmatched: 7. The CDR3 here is CASSVERGLADNNEQFF. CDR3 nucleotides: TGTGCCAGCAGCGTAGAACGGGGACTAGCGGATAACAATGAGCAGTTCTTC.

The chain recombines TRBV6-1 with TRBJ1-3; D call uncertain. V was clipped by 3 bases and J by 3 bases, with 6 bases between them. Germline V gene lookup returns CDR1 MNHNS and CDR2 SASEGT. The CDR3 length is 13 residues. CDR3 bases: TGTGCCAGCAGTGACAGGAATGGAAACACCATATATTTT. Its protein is CASSDRNGNTIYF.

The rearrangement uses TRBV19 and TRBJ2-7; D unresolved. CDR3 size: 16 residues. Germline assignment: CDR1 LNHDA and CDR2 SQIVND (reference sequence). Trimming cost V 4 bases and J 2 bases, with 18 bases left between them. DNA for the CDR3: TGTGCCAGTAGTAGGTTGGGCCAGCCATCAACCTACGAGCAGTACTTC. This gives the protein CASSRLGQPSTYEQYF.

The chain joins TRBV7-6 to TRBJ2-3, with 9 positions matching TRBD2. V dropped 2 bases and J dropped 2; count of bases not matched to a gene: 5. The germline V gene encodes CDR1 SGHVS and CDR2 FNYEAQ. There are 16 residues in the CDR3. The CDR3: CASSLLAGELTDTQYF. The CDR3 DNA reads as TGTGCCAGCAGCTTATTAGCGGGGGAGCTCACAGATACGCAGTATTTT.

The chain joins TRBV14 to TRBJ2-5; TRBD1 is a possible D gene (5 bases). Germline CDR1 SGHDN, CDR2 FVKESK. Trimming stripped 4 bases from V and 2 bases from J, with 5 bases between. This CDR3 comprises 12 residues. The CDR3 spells CASSRQQETQYF. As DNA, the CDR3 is TGTGCCAGCAGCCGACAGCAAGAGACCCAGTACTTC.

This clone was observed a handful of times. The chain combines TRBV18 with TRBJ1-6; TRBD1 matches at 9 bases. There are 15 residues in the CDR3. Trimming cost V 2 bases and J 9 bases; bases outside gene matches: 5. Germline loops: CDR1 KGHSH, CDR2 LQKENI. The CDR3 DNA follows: TGTGCCAGCTCACCAGAGGGACAGGGTGGTTCACCCCTCCACTTT. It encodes CASSPEGQGGSPLHF.

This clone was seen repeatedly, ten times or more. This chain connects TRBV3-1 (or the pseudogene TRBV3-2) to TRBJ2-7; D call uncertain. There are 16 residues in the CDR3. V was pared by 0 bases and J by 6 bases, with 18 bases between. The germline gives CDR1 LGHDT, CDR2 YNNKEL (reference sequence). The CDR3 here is CASSQDPGLLAPEQYF. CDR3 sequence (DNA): TGTGCCAGCAGCCAAGACCCCGGGTTGCTCGCCCCCGAGCAGTACTTC.

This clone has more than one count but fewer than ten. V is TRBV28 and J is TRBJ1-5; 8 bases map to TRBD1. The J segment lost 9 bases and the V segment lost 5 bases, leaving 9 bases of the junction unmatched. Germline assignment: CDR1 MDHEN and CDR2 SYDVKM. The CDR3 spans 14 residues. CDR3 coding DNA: TGTGCCAGCAGTAATGGACAGGGCGTCGGGCCCCAGCATTTT. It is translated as CASSNGQGVGPQHF.

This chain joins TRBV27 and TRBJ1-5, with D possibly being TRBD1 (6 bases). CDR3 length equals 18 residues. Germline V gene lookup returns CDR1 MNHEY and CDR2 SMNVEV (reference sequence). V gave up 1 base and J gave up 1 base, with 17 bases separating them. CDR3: CASSLFGRGHESNQPQHF. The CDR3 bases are TGTGCCAGCAGTTTATTTGGCAGGGGACACGAGAGCAATCAGCCCCAGCATTTT.

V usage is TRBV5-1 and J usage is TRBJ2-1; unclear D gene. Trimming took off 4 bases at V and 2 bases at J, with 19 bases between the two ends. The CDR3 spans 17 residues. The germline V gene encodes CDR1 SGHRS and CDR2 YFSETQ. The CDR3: CASSRDWRASTYNEQFF. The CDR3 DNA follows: TGCGCCAGCAGCCGCGACTGGAGAGCCTCAACCTACAATGAGCAGTTCTTC.

This CDR3 reads CASSQGDRDDTQYF. CDR3 in DNA: TGTGCCAGCAGCCAAGGTGACAGGGACGATACGCAGTATTTT. This chain joins TRBV3-1 (or the pseudogene TRBV3-2) and TRBJ2-3; 7 bases map to TRBD1. CDR3 length: 14 amino acids. The germline V gene encodes CDR1 LGHDT and CDR2 YNNKEL (reference sequence). Trimming took 1 base from V and 6 from J; bases not matched to a gene: 4.

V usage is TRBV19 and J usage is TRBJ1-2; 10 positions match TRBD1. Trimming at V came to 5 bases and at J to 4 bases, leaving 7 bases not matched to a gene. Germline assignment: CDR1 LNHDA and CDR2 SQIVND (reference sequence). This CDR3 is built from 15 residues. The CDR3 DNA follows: TGTGCCAGTAGTTCGACAGGGGGCATAGGCTATGGCTACACCTTC. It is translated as CASSSTGGIGYGYTF.

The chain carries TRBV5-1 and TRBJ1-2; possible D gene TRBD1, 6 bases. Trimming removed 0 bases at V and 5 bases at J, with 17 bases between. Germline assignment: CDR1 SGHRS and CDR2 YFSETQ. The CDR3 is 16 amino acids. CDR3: CASSLGFSDRTYGYTF. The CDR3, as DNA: TGCGCCAGCAGCTTGGGGTTTAGTGACAGGACTTATGGCTACACCTTC.